Following are 20 T cell receptor beta chains from one sample sequenced in a study of blood T cell repertoires in COVID-19. Assay: immunoSEQ multiplex PCR; the TCRdb copy retains only in-frame clones and omits some. The sample has about 250,000 clones; approximately 90% are singletons. The source material was peripheral blood. The source of these receptors is a woman in her 30s with COVID-19, enrolled during active disease.

Here the CDR3 reads CASSVGGRAPDTQYF. The DNA for the CDR3 is TGTGCCAGCAGCGTCGGCGGGAGGGCTCCAGATACGCAGTATTTT. The chain couples TRBV9 to TRBJ2-3; TRBD2 matches at 9 bases. This CDR3 has 15 amino acids. Germline values: CDR1 SGDLS, CDR2 YYNGEE. V was pared by 2 bases and J by 4 bases, with 5 bases of the junction left unmatched.

The chain has TRBV28 and TRBJ2-3; 9 nucleotides line up with TRBD2. Germline V lookup: CDR1 MDHEN, CDR2 SYDVKM. The CDR3 length is 18 residues. The ends lost 3 bases at V and 3 bases at J; junction bases unmatched: 13. CDR3 loop: CASSFPAGAGGPTDTQYF. The CDR3, as DNA: TGTGCCAGCAGTTTCCCCGCTGGCGCGGGGGGGCCGACAGATACGCAGTATTTT.

The V call is TRBV6-5, the J call TRBJ2-2; TRBD1 agrees at 8 bases. CDR3 length equals 15 residues. Losses at the gene ends were 7 bases for V and 8 bases for J; bases not matched to a gene: 12. The germline V gene has CDR1 MNHEY and CDR2 SVGAGI. The CDR3 DNA reads as TGTGCCAGCACCACGGACAGGGTGGCTAGGGGGGAGCTGTTTTTT. This gives the protein CASTTDRVARGELFF.

The sample holds one count of this clone. The J gene is TRBJ1-5, the V gene TRBV2, with a weak D call TRBD1 (6 bases). This CDR3 comprises 14 residues. In germline, CDR1 is SNHLY, CDR2 FYNNEI. The germline V and J ends were trimmed by 2 bases and 6 bases, with 11 bases remaining between them. The chain's CDR3 is CASSESRGGQPQHF. CDR3 nucleotides: TGTGCCAGCAGTGAATCCAGGGGCGGTCAGCCCCAGCATTTT.

The chain uses TRBV24-1 and TRBJ1-1; 9 bases are shared with TRBD1. V trimming: 2 bases; J trimming: 4 bases; junction bases outside the gene matches: 10. CDR3 length: 17 residues. Germline V gene data show CDR1 as KGHDR and CDR2 as SFDVKD. Written as DNA, the CDR3 is TGTGCCACCAGTGATTCGCGTACAGGGGGCACGGGCACTGAAGCTTTCTTT. Residues: CATSDSRTGGTGTEAFF.

CDR3 DNA sequence: TGTGCCAGCAGCCAAAGAAGTCAGTTTGGCACTGAAGCTTTCTTT. Its protein product is CASSQRSQFGTEAFF. The V call is TRBV16, the J call TRBJ1-1; no clear D gene. V was cut by 2 bases and J by 4 bases, with 14 bases left in between. The CDR3 runs 15 residues. Germline CDR1 is KGHSY and CDR2 is FQNENV. The variable domain in full, completed from reference TRBV16 and TRBJ1-1, reads GEEVAQTPKHLVRGEGQKAKLYCAPIKGHSYVFWYQQVLKNEFKFLISFQNENVFDETGMPKERFSAKCLPNSPCSLEIQATKLEDSAVYFCASSQRSQFGTEAFFGQGTRLTVV.

The chain joins TRBV9 to TRBJ2-5; 11 positions match TRBD2. CDR1 SGDLS and CDR2 YYNGEE come from the germline V gene. J was trimmed by 4 bases and V by 0 bases; bases with no gene match: 11. The CDR3 has 18 residues. The CDR3 region has the DNA TGTGCCAGCAGCGTAGGTCCCGGAACTAGCGGGGGACCAGAGACCCAGTACTTC. Translated, it gives CASSVGPGTSGGPETQYF.

V usage is TRBV27 and J usage is TRBJ2-1, with 9 bases matching TRBD2. The germline V gene has CDR1 MNHEY and CDR2 SMNVEV (reference sequence). V lost 0 bases and J lost 4; bases outside the gene matches: 7. The length of the CDR3 is 17 residues. Here the CDR3 reads CASSLSRLADKYNEQFF. Written as DNA, the CDR3 is TGTGCCAGCAGTTTATCCCGACTAGCGGATAAATACAATGAGCAGTTCTTC.

The V gene is TRBV2, the J gene TRBJ2-7; TRBD1 matches at 9 bases. Germline V gene sequence: CDR1 SNHLY, CDR2 FYNNEI. This CDR3 spans 15 amino acids. J was trimmed by 3 bases and V by 9 bases; bases with no gene match: 12. The DNA of the CDR3 is TGTGCCAGTAGGCGGTCGGGACAGGGTCACTACGAGCAGTACTTC. Its protein product is CASRRSGQGHYEQYF.

The V call is TRBV6-5, the J call TRBJ1-4; 7 nucleotides match TRBD1. V shed 11 bases, J shed 4 bases, and the junction held 4 bases outside the gene matches. This CDR3 region has 12 residues. Germline CDR1 reads MNHEY; CDR2 reads SVGAGI. The CDR3 sequence is CAGRQGNEKLFF. Here the CDR3 DNA reads TGTGCCGGACGACAGGGTAATGAAAAACTGTTTTTT.

This clone occurred once. V gene TRBV6-5 combines with J gene TRBJ2-7; 7 bases agree with TRBD2. This CDR3 is built from 13 residues. Unmatched junction bases numbered 12, after V lost 5 bases and J lost 11 bases. Looked up from germline, CDR1 is MNHEY and CDR2 is SVGAGI. CDR3 sequence: CASSTNSVRGEYF. CDR3 nucleotides: TGTGCCAGCAGTACGAACAGCGTCCGGGGGGAGTACTTC.

The J gene is TRBJ1-6, the V gene TRBV2, with a tentative D call TRBD1 (5 bases). This CDR3 contains 15 residues. Trimming stripped 4 bases from V and 3 bases from J, with 10 bases between. Germline-derived CDR1 and CDR2 are SNHLY and FYNNEI. CDR3 in DNA: TGTGCCAGCAGTGCTCCGACAGTCTATAATTCACCCCTCCACTTT. As protein: CASSAPTVYNSPLHF.

The chain employs TRBV29-1 and TRBJ2-1, with a weak D call TRBD2 (6 bases). This CDR3 has 13 residues. The V end was cut by 6 bases, the J end by 4 bases, with 13 bases between. The V gene's germline CDR1 is SQVTM and CDR2 ANQGSEA. The CDR3 DNA sequence: TGCAGCGTGGGGGAGCGGGTGTACAATGAGCAGTTCTTC. Translation gives CSVGERVYNEQFF.

The chain recombines TRBV4-1 with TRBJ2-7, with D possibly being TRBD1 (6 bases). The V and J ends lost 0 bases and 4 bases respectively, with 13 bases between them. The CDR3 length is 15 residues. Germline V gene sequence: CDR1 MGHRA, CDR2 YSYEKL. The DNA of the CDR3 is TGCGCCAGCAGCCAAGATTTATCAGACAGGTACGAGCAGTACGTC. This gives the protein CASSQDLSDRYEQYV.

The V and J genes are TRBV4-3 and TRBJ2-3, with TRBD1 matching 8 bases. Germline V CDR1 and CDR2: LGHNA, YSLEER. The V segment lost 4 bases and the J segment 0 bases; nucleotides outside the gene matches: 6. This CDR3 comprises 16 residues. The chain's CDR3 is CASSRRWTGSTDTQYF. The CDR3 DNA reads as TGCGCCAGCAGCCGGAGATGGACAGGGAGCACAGATACGCAGTATTTT.

V and J are TRBV19 and TRBJ1-4, with no clear D. The CDR3 loop spans 17 amino acids. Trimming pared 6 bases from V and 1 base from J, leaving 18 bases between. The germline CDR1 and CDR2 sequences are LNHDA and SQIVND (reference sequence). This CDR3 reads CASSQPRGGGTNEKLFF. The CDR3 DNA follows: TGTGCCAGTAGCCAACCCCGCGGTGGCGGAACTAATGAAAAACTGTTTTTT.

The V call is TRBV6-2 or TRBV6-3, the J call TRBJ2-3; 8 positions match TRBD2. The CDR3 contains 15 residues. Trimming removed 5 bases from V and 3 bases from J; junction bases left unmatched: 7. CDR1 is MNHEY and CDR2 is SVGEGT in the germline V gene. In DNA form, the CDR3 reads TGTGCCAGCAGTCTTATAGCGGGGAGGACAGATACGCAGTATTTT. Protein sequence: CASSLIAGRTDTQYF.

This sequence joins TRBV4-1 and TRBJ2-7; TRBD1 agrees at 7 bases. Trimming removed 4 bases from V and 0 bases from J; junction bases left unmatched: 12. CDR1 is MGHRA, CDR2 YSYEKL, per germline. This CDR3 is built from 17 residues. CDR3 in amino acids: CASSPYPGQSFSYEQYF. DNA of the CDR3: TGCGCCAGCAGCCCATACCCGGGACAGAGTTTCTCCTACGAGCAGTACTTC.

The V gene is TRBV6-4, the J gene TRBJ1-2, with 9 bases identical to TRBD1. CDR3 length: 14 amino acids. CDR1 is MRHNA and CDR2 is SNTAGT in the germline V gene. V was clipped by 6 bases and J by 7 bases; unmatched bases: 9. The CDR3 sequence is CASSSGQGIGGYTF. The CDR3 DNA reads as TGTGCCAGCAGCTCTGGACAGGGGATTGGTGGCTACACCTTC.

The J gene is TRBJ2-7, the V gene TRBV7-8, with TRBD2 identical over 9 bases. J gave up 6 bases and V 8 bases, and 14 bases lay outside the gene matches. The CDR3 is 15 amino acids. Germline assignment: CDR1 SGHVS and CDR2 FQNEAQ. CDR3 loop: CASGQTGLANSEQYV. The CDR3 coding sequence is TGTGCCAGCGGACAGACGGGACTAGCTAACAGCGAGCAGTACGTC.